This T cell receptor beta chain was recorded in a study of blood T cell repertoires in COVID-19. On the study more broadly: Both acute and convalescent COVID-19 samples were obtained from the United States, Italy and Spain. Sample material is recorded as cDNA or gDNA derived from T cells, B-cell-depleted T cells, or PBMCs.

CDR3 length: 15 residues. V was cut by 0 bases and J by 3 bases, with 12 bases left in between. In germline, CDR1 is SGHRS, CDR2 YFSETQ. Method: immunoSEQ multiplex PCR; TCRdb's copy keeps in-frame clones and lacks some. The table has 200,000 to 250,000 clones, around 91% seen once; the top ten hold under 3.5%. The participants were between 18 and 89 years old and came from 20 to 30 US areas. Sequenced material: PBMCs or T cells enriched from blood (not recorded which). The clonotype was recovered from a woman younger than 30 in a cohort exposed to, infected with or recovered from COVID-19 (not recorded which). V is TRBV5-1 and J is TRBJ1-2, with D uncertain. CDR3 region: CASSLAGWLDYGYTF. The CDR3 DNA follows: TGCGCCAGCAGCTTGGCGGGTTGGTTGGACTATGGCTACACCTTC.